These T cell receptor beta chains were read from a single sample in a study of blood T cells in healthy people across ages. One entry per CDR3 protein results from TCRdb running MiXCR on the 5' RACE reads. The sample holds around 900,000 distinct CDR3 sequences, roughly 51% seen once. Specimen: blood. These receptors originate from a woman aged 55-69 years in good health. The CDR3 runs from the conserved cysteine through the conserved F or W. The order of the fields is clone size, V gene, D gene, J gene, CDR3 DNA, CDR3 protein. A D gene is named only where the DNA matches it firmly. Expanded clones get a size class; other rows say once, few or many, or leave the size out.

-,TRBV3-1,-,TRBJ1-4,TGTGCCAGCAGCCAAGGAGGTAGTAAATGGGGAGATGAAAAACTGTTTTTT,CASSQGGSKWGDEKLFF
-,TRBV2,-,TRBJ2-1,TGTGCCAGCAACCGGGTTAGCGGATACAATGAGCAGTTCTTC,CASNRVSGYNEQFF
few,TRBV7-9,TRBD1,TRBJ2-6,TGTGCCAGCAGCTTAGCGGGACAGCACTCTGGGGCCAACGTCCTGACTTTC,CASSLAGQHSGANVLTF
-,TRBV6-2/TRBV6-3,-,TRBJ1-2,TGTGCCAACAGTTCGGTAGGCTATGGCTACACCTTC,CANSSVGYGYTF
few,TRBV20-1,TRBD2,TRBJ2-7,TGCAGTGCTAGCCCTTCCCATTGGGCGGGAGGACATAGCTCCTACGAGCAGTACTTC,CSASPSHWAGGHSSYEQYF
-,TRBV20-1,-,TRBJ2-7,TGCAGTGCTAGAAGGGGGACTCAGACCTACGAGCAGTACTTC,CSARRGTQTYEQYF
-,TRBV12-3/TRBV12-4,-,TRBJ2-3,TGTGCCAGCACTCCCGGGGTGACCGGAGATACGCAGTATTTT,CASTPGVTGDTQYF
-,TRBV5-6,TRBD2,TRBJ2-7,TGTGCCAGCAATGCGGGAGGAGGATACAATGAGCAGTACTTC,CASNAGGGYNEQYF
many,TRBV29-1,TRBD2,TRBJ2-5,TGCAGCGTTGAAGGCCGGACTAGCGGGAGATCGAAGACCCAGTACTTC,CSVEGRTSGRSKTQYF
-,TRBV12-3/TRBV12-4,-,TRBJ1-1,TGTGCCAGCAGCTCAGACCCAGGGCGGCCTGAAGCTTTCTTT,CASSSDPGRPEAFF
-,TRBV4-1,-,TRBJ2-1,TGCGCCAGCAGCCGACCGGGCCCCCGAAGGAATGAGCAGTTCTTC,CASSRPGPRRNEQFF
-,TRBV6-6,-,TRBJ2-7,TGTGCCAGCAGTACAGAGGACCTCTTTTACGAGCAGTACTTC,CASSTEDLFYEQYF
-,TRBV9,-,TRBJ2-3,TGTGCCAGCAGCACCCGACCGAATCGGGATACGCAGTATTTT,CASSTRPNRDTQYF
-,TRBV7-8,TRBD1,TRBJ1-4,TGTGCCAGCGCAGGAGGGGACAGCATTATTGAAAAACTGTTTTTT,CASAGGDSIIEKLFF
-,TRBV3-1,-,TRBJ2-7,TGTGCCAGCAGCCACCCCAAGGGGCAGGGTTTGGACGAGCAGTACTTC,CASSHPKGQGLDEQYF
-,TRBV7-9,-,TRBJ1-5,TGTGCCAGCAGCTTAGGAGGGCAGGGGATAATCAATCAGCCCCAGCATTTT,CASSLGGQGIINQPQHF
few,TRBV5-1,-,TRBJ2-5,TGCGCCAGCAGCTTGGCCCTCGCGGGGTCCGGAGAGACCCAGTACTTC,CASSLALAGSGETQYF
-,TRBV7-6,TRBD1,TRBJ1-6,TGTGCCAGCAGCTTAGGGGACAGGCAGGGTTCACCCCTCCACTTT,CASSLGDRQGSPLHF
-,TRBV5-1,-,TRBJ1-1,TGCGCCAGCAGCTACTCGGGGCTCGGGAACACTGAAGCTTTCTTT,CASSYSGLGNTEAFF
-,TRBV3-1,TRBD1,TRBJ2-7,TGTGCCAGCAGCCGCTATATCGGACAGGGGAGCTCCTACGAGCAGTACTTC,CASSRYIGQGSSYEQYF
-,TRBV7-2,-,TRBJ2-7,TGTGCCAGCAGCCCAGACAACAATCGCTACGAGCAGTACTTC,CASSPDNNRYEQYF
-,TRBV20-1,TRBD2,TRBJ2-1,TGCAGTGCCCAGGGACTAGCGGAATACAATGAGCAGTTCTTC,CSAQGLAEYNEQFF
many,TRBV20-1,-,TRBJ2-5,TGCAGTGCTAGAGATACGCCCAGTTGGGAGACGTACCAAGAGACCCAGTACTTC,CSARDTPSWETYQETQYF
-,TRBV28,-,TRBJ2-5,TGTGCCAGCAGTTTCGAGGGGCGAGAGACCCAGTACTTC,CASSFEGRETQYF
-,TRBV7-9,-,TRBJ2-7,TGTGCCAGCAGAGTTAGTGGGGCGACCCACTACGAGCAGTACTTC,CASRVSGATHYEQYF
-,TRBV29-1,-,TRBJ1-2,TGCAGCGTTGAATACAGCAACTTGGGCGGCTACACCTTC,CSVEYSNLGGYTF
few,TRBV6-6,-,TRBJ2-3,TGTGCCAGCAGTTACTTGAAGGGGGGAGATACGCAGTATTTT,CASSYLKGGDTQYF
-,TRBV7-8,-,TRBJ1-4,TGTGCCAGCAGCCGAATGGGGGCTAATGAAAAACTGTTTTTT,CASSRMGANEKLFF
-,TRBV2,-,TRBJ1-2,TGTGCCAGCAGTGAAGCCGGGACCCCGGTTTTTGGCTACACCTTC,CASSEAGTPVFGYTF
-,TRBV20-1,TRBD2,TRBJ2-1,TGCAGTGCTACCCTAGCGGGAGGGAGGAATGAGCAGTTCTTC,CSATLAGGRNEQFF
few,TRBV27,TRBD2,TRBJ2-7,TGTGCCAGCAGTTCCCCCCTTTCGGCGGGAGGTTTAGGCTACGAGCAGTACTTC,CASSSPLSAGGLGYEQYF
many,TRBV7-2,-,TRBJ2-6,TGTGCCAGCGGACCTCAGGGGCATAACGTCCTGACTTTC,CASGPQGHNVLTF
many,TRBV7-2,TRBD2,TRBJ2-7,TGTGCCAGCAGCTTGGGACTAGCGGGAGTCTACGAGCAGTACTTC,CASSLGLAGVYEQYF
-,TRBV20-1,TRBD2,TRBJ2-1,TGCAGTGCTGACGGGGGGGCCTCCAATGAGCAGTTCTTC,CSADGGASNEQFF
-,TRBV20-1,-,TRBJ2-5,TGCAGTGCCGCGGCCAGTTTGGAGCAGTACTTC,CSAAASLEQYF
-,TRBV9,TRBD1,TRBJ1-2,TGTGCCAGCAGCGTAGCTGTGACAGGGCCTATCGGCTACACCTTC,CASSVAVTGPIGYTF
-,TRBV27,-,TRBJ2-3,TGTGCCAGCAGTTTGGAGGGAGTACGCCCATCGGCAGATACGCAGTATTTT,CASSLEGVRPSADTQYF
-,TRBV15,-,TRBJ2-1,TGTACCACCAGCAGAGAACGAACTGAGACCCAGTTCTTC,CTTSRERTETQFF
-,TRBV5-4,-,TRBJ2-1,TGTGCCAGCAGCTACTACGCGGAGGGTTGGGCCCCTGATGATGAGCAGTTCTTC,CASSYYAEGWAPDDEQFF
few,TRBV3-1,-,TRBJ1-2,TGTGCCAGCAGCCAAGGCCCCTGGGACTATGGCTACACCTTC,CASSQGPWDYGYTF
-,TRBV5-4,-,TRBJ1-2,TGTGCCAGCAGCTTGAGGCAGGGTGTAGGCTACACCTTC,CASSLRQGVGYTF
few,TRBV21-1,-,TRBJ2-1,TGTGCCAGCAGCAAAGTCCATGAGAGTCGGCAGTTCTTC,CASSKVHESRQFF
few,TRBV29-1,-,TRBJ1-2,TGCAGCGTAAGGGAGTTTGGCTATGGCTACACCTTC,CSVREFGYGYTF
-,TRBV2,-,TRBJ1-5,TGTGCCAGCAGTGAAGAAAGGGCGAATCAGCCCCAGCATTTT,CASSEERANQPQHF
few,TRBV29-1,-,TRBJ2-5,TGCAGCGTTGCAGGACCGCCGCCCGGGGAGACCCAGTACTTC,CSVAGPPPGETQYF
-,TRBV7-2,TRBD1,TRBJ2-2,TGTGCCAGCAAAGAGACAGGGGGCGCCGGCGGGGAGCTGTTTTTT,CASKETGGAGGELFF
-,TRBV6-6,TRBD1,TRBJ2-3,TGTGCCAGCTACCGACAGGGTTGGGCAGATACGCAGTATTTT,CASYRQGWADTQYF
-,TRBV28,TRBD2,TRBJ2-3,TGTGCCAGCAGTTTTGCAGGACTAGCGGTACTCACAGATACGCAGTATTTT,CASSFAGLAVLTDTQYF
-,TRBV7-8,TRBD1,TRBJ2-3,TGTGCCAGCAGCATGGACAGGGGTGGAGATACGCAGTATTTT,CASSMDRGGDTQYF
few,TRBV7-8,TRBD2,TRBJ2-7,TGTGCCAGCAGCTTACCACTAGCGGGGAGGTACGAGCAGTACTTC,CASSLPLAGRYEQYF
-,TRBV27,-,TRBJ1-4,TGTGCCAGCAGTCCCCAGGGGAGAGGTGAAAAACTGTTTTTT,CASSPQGRGEKLFF
-,TRBV18,-,TRBJ2-5,TGTGCCAGCTCACCAACAGGCCCGACCCAGTACTTC,CASSPTGPTQYF
-,TRBV5-1,-,TRBJ2-1,TGCGCCAGCAGCTTGGGGGCCCATGTTGAGCAGTTCTTC,CASSLGAHVEQFF
-,TRBV29-1,-,TRBJ2-1,TGCAGCGGTCGGACAGTGCTGAATGAGCAGTTCTTC,CSGRTVLNEQFF